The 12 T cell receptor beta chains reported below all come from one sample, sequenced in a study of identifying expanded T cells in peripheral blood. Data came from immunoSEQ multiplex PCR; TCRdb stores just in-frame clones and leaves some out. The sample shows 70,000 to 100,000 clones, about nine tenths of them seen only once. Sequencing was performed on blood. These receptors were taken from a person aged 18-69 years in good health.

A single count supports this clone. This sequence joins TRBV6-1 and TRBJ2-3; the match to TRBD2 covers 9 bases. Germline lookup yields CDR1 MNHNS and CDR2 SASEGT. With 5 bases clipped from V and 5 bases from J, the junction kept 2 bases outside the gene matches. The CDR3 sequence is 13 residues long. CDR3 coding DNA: TGTGCCAGCAGTCGACTAGCGGAAGATACGCAGTATTTT. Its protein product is CASSRLAEDTQYF.

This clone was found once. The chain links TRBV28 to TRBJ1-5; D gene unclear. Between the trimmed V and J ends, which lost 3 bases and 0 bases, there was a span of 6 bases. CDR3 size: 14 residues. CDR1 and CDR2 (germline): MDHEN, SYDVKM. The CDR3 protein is CASSLAISNQPQHF. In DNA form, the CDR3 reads TGTGCCAGCAGTTTGGCCATTAGCAATCAGCCCCAGCATTTT.

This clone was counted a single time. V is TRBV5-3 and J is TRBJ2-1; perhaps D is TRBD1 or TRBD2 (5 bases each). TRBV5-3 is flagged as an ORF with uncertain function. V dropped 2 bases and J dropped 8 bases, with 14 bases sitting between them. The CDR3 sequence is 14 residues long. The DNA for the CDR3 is TGTGCCAGAAGCTTATCCGGGACCCACGATGAGCAGTTCTTC. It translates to CARSLSGTHDEQFF.

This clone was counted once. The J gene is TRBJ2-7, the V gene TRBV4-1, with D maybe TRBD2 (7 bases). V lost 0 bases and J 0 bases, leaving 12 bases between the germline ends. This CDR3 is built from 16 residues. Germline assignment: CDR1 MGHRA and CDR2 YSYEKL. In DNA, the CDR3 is TGCGCCAGCAGCCAAGAGGAGGGGGGGGGCTCCTACGAGCAGTACTTC. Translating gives CASSQEEGGGSYEQYF.

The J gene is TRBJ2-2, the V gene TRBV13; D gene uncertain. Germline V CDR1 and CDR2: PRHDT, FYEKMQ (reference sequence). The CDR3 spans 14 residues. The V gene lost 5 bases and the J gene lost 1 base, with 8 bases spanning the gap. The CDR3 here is CASSPRMNTGELFF. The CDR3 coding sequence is TGTGCCAGCAGCCCCCGGATGAACACCGGGGAGCTGTTTTTT.

The CDR3 nucleotides are TGTGCCAGCAGCTATGATATCCCGGGACAGGGCGTGATCTACGAGCAGTACTTC. It is translated as CASSYDIPGQGVIYEQYF. This sequence joins TRBV7-6 and TRBJ2-7; 9 nucleotides agree with TRBD1. CDR1 is SGHVS, CDR2 FNYEAQ, per germline. J gave up 3 bases and V 4 bases, and 16 bases lay outside the gene matches. The CDR3 contains 18 residues.

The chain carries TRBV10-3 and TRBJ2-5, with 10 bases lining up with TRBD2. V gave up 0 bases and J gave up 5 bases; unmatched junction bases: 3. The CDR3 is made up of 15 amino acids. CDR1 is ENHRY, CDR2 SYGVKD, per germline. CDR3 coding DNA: TGTGCCATCAGTGAGTCAGCGGGGGGGCCTGAGACCCAGTACTTC. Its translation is CAISESAGGPETQYF.

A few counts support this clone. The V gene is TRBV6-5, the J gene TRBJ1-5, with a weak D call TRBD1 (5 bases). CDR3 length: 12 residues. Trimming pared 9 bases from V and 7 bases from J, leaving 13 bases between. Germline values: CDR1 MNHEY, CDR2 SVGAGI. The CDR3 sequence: CARLTARQPQHF. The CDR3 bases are TGTGCCAGGCTGACAGCGAGACAGCCCCAGCATTTT.

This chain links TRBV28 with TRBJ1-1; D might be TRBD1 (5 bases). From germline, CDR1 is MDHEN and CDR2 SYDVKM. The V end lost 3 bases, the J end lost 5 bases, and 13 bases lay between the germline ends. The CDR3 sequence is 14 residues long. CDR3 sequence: CASSFPSRDTEAFF. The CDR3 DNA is TGTGCCAGCAGTTTCCCGTCCAGGGATACTGAAGCTTTCTTT.

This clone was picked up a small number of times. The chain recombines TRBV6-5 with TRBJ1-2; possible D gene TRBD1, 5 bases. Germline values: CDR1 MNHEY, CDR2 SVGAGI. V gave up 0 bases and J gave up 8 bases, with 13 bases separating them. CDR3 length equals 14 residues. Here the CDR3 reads CASSYSPGKEGYTF. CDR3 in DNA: TGTGCCAGCAGTTACTCTCCAGGGAAGGAAGGCTACACCTTC.

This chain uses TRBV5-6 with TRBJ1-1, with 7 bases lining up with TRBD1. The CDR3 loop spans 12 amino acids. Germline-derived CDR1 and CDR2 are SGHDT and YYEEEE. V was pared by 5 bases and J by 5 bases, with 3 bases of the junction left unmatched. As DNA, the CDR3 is TGTGCCAGCAGATACAGGGGAACTGAAGCTTTCTTT. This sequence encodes CASRYRGTEAFF.

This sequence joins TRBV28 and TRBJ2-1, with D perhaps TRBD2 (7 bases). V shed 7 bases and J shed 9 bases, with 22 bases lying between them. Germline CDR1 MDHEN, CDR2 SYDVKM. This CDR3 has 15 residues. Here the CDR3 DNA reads TGTGCCAGCATATGGGATAATCGGGGGGCTGGTGAGCAGTTCTTC. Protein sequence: CASIWDNRGAGEQFF.